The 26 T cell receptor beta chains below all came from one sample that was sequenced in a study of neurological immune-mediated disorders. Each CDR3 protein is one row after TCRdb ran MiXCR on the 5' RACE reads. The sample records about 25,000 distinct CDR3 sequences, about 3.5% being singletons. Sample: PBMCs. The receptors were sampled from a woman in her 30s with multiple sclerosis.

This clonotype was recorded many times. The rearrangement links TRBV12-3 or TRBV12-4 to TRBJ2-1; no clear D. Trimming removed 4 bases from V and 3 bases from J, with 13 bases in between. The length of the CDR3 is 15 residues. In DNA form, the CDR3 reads TGTGCCAGCAGTTCCCTGGTGGGATACTACAATGAGCAGTTCTTC. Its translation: CASSSLVGYYNEQFF.

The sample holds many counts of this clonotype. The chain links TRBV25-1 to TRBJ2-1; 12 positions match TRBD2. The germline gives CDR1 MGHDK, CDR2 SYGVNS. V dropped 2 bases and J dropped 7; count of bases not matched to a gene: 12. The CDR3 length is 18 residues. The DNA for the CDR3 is TGTGCCAGCAGTGAACCCCAAAGACTAGCGGGAGCCCTTAATGAGCAGTTCTTC. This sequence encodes CASSEPQRLAGALNEQFF.

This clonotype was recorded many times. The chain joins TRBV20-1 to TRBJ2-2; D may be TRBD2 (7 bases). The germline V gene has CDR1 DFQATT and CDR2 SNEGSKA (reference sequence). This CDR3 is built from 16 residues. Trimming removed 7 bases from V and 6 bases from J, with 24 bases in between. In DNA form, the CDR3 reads TGCAGTGTGTCTGGCGGGAGTACAACAGGGTCCGGGGAGCTGTTTTTT. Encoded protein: CSVSGGSTTGSGELFF.

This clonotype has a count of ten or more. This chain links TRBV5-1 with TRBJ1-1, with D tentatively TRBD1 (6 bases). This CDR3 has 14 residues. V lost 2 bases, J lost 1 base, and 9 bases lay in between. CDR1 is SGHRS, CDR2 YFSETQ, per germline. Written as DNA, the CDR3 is TGCGCCAGCAGCTTAGGGGGAAGGAACACTGAAGCTTTCTTT. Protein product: CASSLGGRNTEAFF.

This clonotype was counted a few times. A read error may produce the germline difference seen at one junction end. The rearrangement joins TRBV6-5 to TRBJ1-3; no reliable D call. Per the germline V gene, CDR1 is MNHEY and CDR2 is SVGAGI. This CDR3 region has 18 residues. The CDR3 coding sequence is TGTGTCAGCAGTTACAACGGGAAGAAAATTCTCGTTGGAAACACCATATATTTT. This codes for CVSSYNGKKILVGNTIYF.

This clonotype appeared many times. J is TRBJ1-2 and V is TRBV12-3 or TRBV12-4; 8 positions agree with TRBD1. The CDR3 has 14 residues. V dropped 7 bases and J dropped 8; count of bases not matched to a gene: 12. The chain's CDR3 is CASTQDRARRGYTF. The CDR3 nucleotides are TGTGCCAGCACTCAGGACAGGGCCCGGAGAGGCTACACCTTC.

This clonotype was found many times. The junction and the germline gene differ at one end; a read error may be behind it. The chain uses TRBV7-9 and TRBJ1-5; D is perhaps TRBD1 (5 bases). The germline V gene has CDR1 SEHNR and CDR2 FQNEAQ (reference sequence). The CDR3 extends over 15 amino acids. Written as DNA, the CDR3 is TGTGCCAGCAGCTTAGTTGGGGGGAGCAATCAGCCCCAGAATTTT. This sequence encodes CASSLVGGSNQPQNF.

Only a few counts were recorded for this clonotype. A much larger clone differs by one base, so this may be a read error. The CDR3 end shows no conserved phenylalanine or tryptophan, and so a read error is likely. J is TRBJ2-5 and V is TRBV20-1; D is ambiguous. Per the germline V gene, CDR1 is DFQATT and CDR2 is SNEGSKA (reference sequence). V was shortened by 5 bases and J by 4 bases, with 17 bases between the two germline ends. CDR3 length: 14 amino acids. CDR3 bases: TGCAGTGCTTTTCGATCAGGCAGGCCAGAGACCCAGTACATC. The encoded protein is CSAFRSGRPETQYI.

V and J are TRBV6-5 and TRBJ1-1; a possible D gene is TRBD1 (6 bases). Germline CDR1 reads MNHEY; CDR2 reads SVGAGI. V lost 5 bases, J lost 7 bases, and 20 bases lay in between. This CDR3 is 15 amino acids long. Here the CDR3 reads CASSVSGGTGYEAFF. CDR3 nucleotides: TGTGCCAGCAGTGTCTCGGGGGGCACGGGGTATGAAGCTTTCTTT.

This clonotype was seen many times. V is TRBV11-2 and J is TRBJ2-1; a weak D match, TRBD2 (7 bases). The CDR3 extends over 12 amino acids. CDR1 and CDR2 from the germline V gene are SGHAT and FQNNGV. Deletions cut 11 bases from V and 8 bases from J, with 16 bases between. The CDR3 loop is CASRGAGDEQFF. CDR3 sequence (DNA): TGTGCCTCCCGGGGGGCCGGGGATGAGCAGTTCTTC.

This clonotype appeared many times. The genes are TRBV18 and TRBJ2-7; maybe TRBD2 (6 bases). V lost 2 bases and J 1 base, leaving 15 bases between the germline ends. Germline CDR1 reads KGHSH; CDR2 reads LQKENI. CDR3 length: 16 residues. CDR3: CASSPGGRLGSYEQYF. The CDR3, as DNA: TGTGCCAGCTCACCAGGCGGCCGACTAGGGTCCTACGAGCAGTACTTC.

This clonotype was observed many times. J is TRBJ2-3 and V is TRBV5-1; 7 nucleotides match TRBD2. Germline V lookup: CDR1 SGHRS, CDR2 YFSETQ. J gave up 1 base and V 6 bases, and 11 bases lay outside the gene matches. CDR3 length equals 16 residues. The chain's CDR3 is CASKSGGGRRTDTQYF. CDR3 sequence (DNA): TGCGCCAGCAAATCGGGAGGAGGACGACGCACAGATACGCAGTATTTT.

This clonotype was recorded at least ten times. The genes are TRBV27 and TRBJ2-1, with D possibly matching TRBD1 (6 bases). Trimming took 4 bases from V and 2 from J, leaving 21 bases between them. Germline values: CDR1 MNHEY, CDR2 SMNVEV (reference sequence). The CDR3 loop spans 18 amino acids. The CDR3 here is CASSSSVSSGVAYNEQFF. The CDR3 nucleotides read TGTGCCAGCAGTTCCTCGGTCTCATCAGGGGTTGCCTACAATGAGCAGTTCTTC.

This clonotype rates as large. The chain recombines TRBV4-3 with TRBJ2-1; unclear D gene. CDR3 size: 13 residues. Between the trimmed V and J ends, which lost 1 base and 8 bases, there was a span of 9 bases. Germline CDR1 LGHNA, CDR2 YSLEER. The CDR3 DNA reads TGCGCCAGCAGCCAAGTCATTCGATATGAGCAGTTCTTC. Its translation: CASSQVIRYEQFF.

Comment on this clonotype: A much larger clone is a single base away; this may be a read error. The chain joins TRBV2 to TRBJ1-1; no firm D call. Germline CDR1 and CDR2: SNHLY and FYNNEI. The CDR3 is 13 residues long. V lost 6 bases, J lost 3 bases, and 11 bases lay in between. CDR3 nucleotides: TGTGCCAGCAGCAAAGGAACTGACACTGAAGCTTTCTTT. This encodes CASSKGTDTEAFF.

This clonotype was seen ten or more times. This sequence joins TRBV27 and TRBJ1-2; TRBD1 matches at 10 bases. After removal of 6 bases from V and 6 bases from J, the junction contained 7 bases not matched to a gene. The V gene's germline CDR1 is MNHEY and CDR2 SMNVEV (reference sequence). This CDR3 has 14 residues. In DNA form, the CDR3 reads TGTGCCAGCAGGGGGGACAGGGGAGCTGATGGCTACACCTTC. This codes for CASRGDRGADGYTF.

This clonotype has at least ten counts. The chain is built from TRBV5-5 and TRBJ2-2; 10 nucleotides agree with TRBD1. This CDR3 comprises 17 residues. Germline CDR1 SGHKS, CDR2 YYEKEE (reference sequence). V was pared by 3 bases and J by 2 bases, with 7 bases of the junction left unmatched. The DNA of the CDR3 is TGTGCCAGCAGCTCCACCGGGACAGGGGCTAACACCGGGGAGCTGTTTTTT. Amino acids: CASSSTGTGANTGELFF.

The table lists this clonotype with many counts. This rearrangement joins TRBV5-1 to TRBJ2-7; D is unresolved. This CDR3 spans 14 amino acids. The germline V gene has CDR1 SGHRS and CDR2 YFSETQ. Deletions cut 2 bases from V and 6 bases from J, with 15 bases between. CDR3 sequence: CASSLMTLGSEQYF. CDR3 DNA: TGCGCCAGCAGCTTAATGACTTTGGGCTCCGAGCAGTACTTC.

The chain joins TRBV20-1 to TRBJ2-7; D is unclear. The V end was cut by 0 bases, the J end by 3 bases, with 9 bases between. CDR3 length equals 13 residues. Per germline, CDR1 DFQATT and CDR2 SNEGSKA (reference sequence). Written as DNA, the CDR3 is TGCAGTGCTAGAGATCAGGTTCGCTACGAGCAGTACTTC. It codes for CSARDQVRYEQYF.

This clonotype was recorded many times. The CDR3 coding sequence is TGCAGTGCTAGGCCAGAGACCCCCAAAGAGACCCAGTACTTC. This sequence encodes CSARPETPKETQYF. The chain links TRBV20-1 to TRBJ2-5; D is unclear. Germline CDR1 is DFQATT and CDR2 is SNEGSKA (reference sequence). Trimming took 3 bases from V and 3 from J, leaving 14 bases between them. This CDR3 has 14 amino acids.

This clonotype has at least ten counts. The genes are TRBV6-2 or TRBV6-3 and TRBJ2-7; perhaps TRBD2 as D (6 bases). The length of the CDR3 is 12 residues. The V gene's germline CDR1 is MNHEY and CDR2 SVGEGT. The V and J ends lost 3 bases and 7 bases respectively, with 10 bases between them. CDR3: CASSYGGGEQYF. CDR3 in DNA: TGTGCCAGCAGTTATGGGGGAGGAGAGCAGTACTTC.

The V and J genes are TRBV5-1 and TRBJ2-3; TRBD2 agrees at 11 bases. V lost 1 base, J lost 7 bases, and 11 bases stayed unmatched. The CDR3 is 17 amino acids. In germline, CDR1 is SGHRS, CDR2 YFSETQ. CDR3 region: CASSLSNLAGGVHTQYF. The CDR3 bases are TGCGCCAGCAGCTTGTCCAATCTAGCGGGAGGTGTGCATACGCAGTATTTT.

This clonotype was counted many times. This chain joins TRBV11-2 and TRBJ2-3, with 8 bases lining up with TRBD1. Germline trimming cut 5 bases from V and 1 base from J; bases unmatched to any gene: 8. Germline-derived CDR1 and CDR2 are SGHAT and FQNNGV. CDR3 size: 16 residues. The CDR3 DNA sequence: TGTGCCAGCAGCCGAATGGTGGGACAGGGCACAGATACGCAGTATTTT. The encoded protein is CASSRMVGQGTDTQYF.

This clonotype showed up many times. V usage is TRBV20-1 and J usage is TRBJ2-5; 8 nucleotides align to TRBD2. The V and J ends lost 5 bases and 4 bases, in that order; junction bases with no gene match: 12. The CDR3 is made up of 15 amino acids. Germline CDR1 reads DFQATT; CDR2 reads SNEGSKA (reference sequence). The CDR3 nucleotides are TGCAGTGCTCACCACGGCGGGAGGCACCGAGAGACCCAGTACTTC. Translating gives CSAHHGGRHRETQYF.

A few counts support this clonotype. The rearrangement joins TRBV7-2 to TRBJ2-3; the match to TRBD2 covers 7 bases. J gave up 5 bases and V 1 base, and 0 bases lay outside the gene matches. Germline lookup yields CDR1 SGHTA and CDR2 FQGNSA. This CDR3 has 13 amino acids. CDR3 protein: CASSLVAGDTQYF. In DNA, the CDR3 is TGTGCCAGCAGCTTAGTAGCGGGAGATACGCAGTATTTT.

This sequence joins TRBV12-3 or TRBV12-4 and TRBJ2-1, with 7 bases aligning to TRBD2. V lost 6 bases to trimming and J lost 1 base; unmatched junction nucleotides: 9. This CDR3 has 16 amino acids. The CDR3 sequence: CASSFNLGGSYNEQFF. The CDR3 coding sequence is TGTGCCAGCAGCTTTAACTTGGGAGGGTCCTACAATGAGCAGTTCTTC.